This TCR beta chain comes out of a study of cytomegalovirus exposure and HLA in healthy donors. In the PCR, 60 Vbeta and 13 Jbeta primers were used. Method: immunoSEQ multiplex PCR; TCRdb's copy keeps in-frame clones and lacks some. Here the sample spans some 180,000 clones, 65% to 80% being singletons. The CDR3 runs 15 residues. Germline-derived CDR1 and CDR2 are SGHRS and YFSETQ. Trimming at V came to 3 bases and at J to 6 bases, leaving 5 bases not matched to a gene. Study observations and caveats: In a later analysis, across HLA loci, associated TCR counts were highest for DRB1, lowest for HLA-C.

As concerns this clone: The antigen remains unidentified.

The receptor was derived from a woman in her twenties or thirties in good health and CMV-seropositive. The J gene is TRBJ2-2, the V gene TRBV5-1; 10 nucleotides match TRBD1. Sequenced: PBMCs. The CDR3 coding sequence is TGCGCCAGCAGCTCCGGACAGGGGGGGTCCGGGGAGCTGTTTTTT. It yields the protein CASSSGQGGSGELFF.